Following are 15 T cell receptor beta chains from one sample sequenced in a study of cytomegalovirus exposure and HLA in healthy donors. The PCR was carried out with 60 Vbeta primers and 13 Jbeta primers. Here immunoSEQ multiplex PCR was the method, and the copy in TCRdb shows in-frame clones only, minus some. The sample consists of about 150,000 clones, 79% of them appearing once. Sequencing was done on a sample of PBMCs. The receptors shown here come from a human donor in good health.

In this sample, this clone turned up a few times. The chain uses TRBV7-2 and TRBJ1-4; tentative D call: TRBD1 (5 bases). The CDR3 loop spans 15 amino acids. In germline, CDR1 is SGHTA, CDR2 FQGNSA. With 5 bases removed from V and 8 bases from J, the gap between germline ends came to 18 bases. The CDR3 here is CASSPGQGAGEKLFF. The CDR3 bases are TGTGCCAGCAGCCCCGGACAAGGGGCCGGAGAAAAACTGTTTTTT.

The J gene is TRBJ2-1, the V gene TRBV30; 13 bases agree with TRBD2. Germline assignment: CDR1 GTSNPN and CDR2 SVGIG (reference sequence). This CDR3 is 16 amino acids long. V was pared by 0 bases and J by 7 bases, with 6 bases of the junction left unmatched. CDR3 in amino acids: CAWSVLAGGPRNEQFF. The CDR3 nucleotides read TGTGCCTGGAGTGTACTAGCGGGAGGGCCGCGGAATGAGCAGTTCTTC.

The V gene is TRBV6-6, the J gene TRBJ1-5; possibly TRBD1 for D (5 bases). V lost 0 bases to trimming and J lost 13 bases, with 13 bases between them. Germline CDR1 and CDR2: MNHNY and SVGAGI (reference sequence). CDR3 size: 13 residues. For the CDR3, the DNA is TGTGCCAGCAGTTACTCGGGGCAGGGTGTACAGCATTTT. Amino acid sequence: CASSYSGQGVQHF.

Only a few counts were recorded for this clone. The chain links TRBV5-5 to TRBJ1-5, with D unclear. CDR1 is SGHKS, CDR2 YYEKEE, per germline (reference sequence). The CDR3 length is 13 residues. V lost 3 bases and J lost 3, with 7 bases in between. Written as DNA, the CDR3 is TGTGCCAGCAGCTGGCGGGACAATCAGCCCCAGCATTTT. This translates into CASSWRDNQPQHF.

CDR3 nucleotide sequence: TGTGCCACCGAGATGGGGACTAGCGGGAGAAGCACCGGGGAGCTGTTTTTT. This translates into CATEMGTSGRSTGELFF. J is TRBJ2-2 and V is TRBV7-9; 14 positions agree with TRBD2. The V segment lost 10 bases and the J segment 4 bases; nucleotides outside the gene matches: 11. Per germline, CDR1 SEHNR and CDR2 FQNEAQ (reference sequence). The CDR3 totals 17 residues.

The chain uses TRBV5-6 and TRBJ1-5; a possible D gene is TRBD1 (6 bases). Germline CDR1 is SGHDT and CDR2 is YYEEEE. Trimming removed 0 bases at V and 6 bases at J, with 13 bases between. The CDR3 runs 15 residues. The CDR3 loop reads CASSLGGGTPQPQHF. The CDR3 DNA is TGTGCCAGCAGCTTGGGCGGGGGCACCCCTCAGCCCCAGCATTTT.

The genes are TRBV5-4 and TRBJ2-3; 9 bases match TRBD1. Germline CDR1 reads SGHNT; CDR2 reads YYREEE (reference sequence). This CDR3 contains 16 residues. With V trimmed by 4 bases and J by 3 bases, 9 bases remained unmatched. The CDR3 spells CASSGNRGPLTDTQYF. CDR3 nucleotide sequence: TGTGCCAGCAGCGGTAACAGGGGGCCCTTGACAGATACGCAGTATTTT.

This clone has just a few counts. The chain employs TRBV5-6 and TRBJ2-3, with 9 bases that match TRBD1. V lost 4 bases to trimming and J lost 4 bases; unmatched junction nucleotides: 7. The CDR3 has 15 amino acids. Germline CDR1 is SGHDT and CDR2 is YYEEEE. This CDR3 is CASSAGQGVADTQYF. As DNA, the CDR3 is TGTGCCAGCAGCGCGGGACAGGGAGTCGCAGATACGCAGTATTTT.

This clone was picked up one time. The V and J genes are TRBV5-4 and TRBJ2-7, with 7 nucleotides matching TRBD1. V trimming: 1 base; J trimming: 5 bases; junction bases outside the gene matches: 3. The germline gives CDR1 SGHNT, CDR2 YYREEE (reference sequence). The CDR3 is made up of 13 amino acids. DNA of the CDR3: TGTGCCAGCAGCTTGACAGGGGTGAACGAGCAGTACTTC. Protein product: CASSLTGVNEQYF.

The chain couples TRBV5-1 to TRBJ1-1; D is possibly TRBD1 (5 bases). The CDR3 has 14 residues. CDR1 and CDR2 from the germline V gene are SGHRS and YFSETQ. V dropped 1 base and J dropped 0 bases, with 7 bases sitting between them. The CDR3, as DNA: TGCGCCAGCAGCTTGCGGGGGATGAACACTGAAGCTTTCTTT. This sequence encodes CASSLRGMNTEAFF.

The chain combines TRBV5-1 with TRBJ2-7; 8 nucleotides match TRBD2. Trimming removed 3 bases from V and 5 bases from J; junction bases left unmatched: 13. The V gene's germline CDR1 is SGHRS and CDR2 YFSETQ. The CDR3 extends over 16 amino acids. The DNA for the CDR3 is TGCGCCAGCAGCTCGGGACTAGGACCGAGCGATAACGAGCAGTACTTC. The encoded protein is CASSSGLGPSDNEQYF.

V is TRBV5-6 and J is TRBJ2-5; 7 bases fit TRBD2. After removal of 7 bases from V and 5 bases from J, the junction contained 11 bases not matched to a gene. Germline-derived CDR1 and CDR2 are SGHDT and YYEEEE. The CDR3 extends over 14 amino acids. This CDR3 reads CASLREGRVETQYF. The CDR3 DNA follows: TGTGCCAGCCTCAGGGAGGGGAGGGTGGAGACCCAGTACTTC.

The chain employs TRBV5-6 and TRBJ2-2; no reliable D call. The CDR3 consists of 15 residues. Germline V gene lookup returns CDR1 SGHDT and CDR2 YYEEEE. V lost 3 bases, J lost 1 base, and 10 bases lay in between. In nucleotides, the CDR3 is TGTGCCAGCAGCTCCGACACTCTGAACACCGGGGAGCTGTTTTTT. It yields the protein CASSSDTLNTGELFF.

A remark on this clone: Other DNA sequences in the same sample also yield this CDR3. The chain couples TRBV6-5 to TRBJ1-3, with no clear D. This CDR3 is built from 15 residues. V lost 0 bases to trimming and J lost 0 bases, with 6 bases between them. Germline values: CDR1 MNHEY, CDR2 SVGAGI. CDR3 DNA sequence: TGTGCCAGCAGTTACTCGCCGGGCTCTGGAAACACCATATATTTT. This sequence encodes CASSYSPGSGNTIYF.

The CDR3, as DNA: TGTGCCAGCAGTTTGCAGGGCTGGGCCGCTTTTGGCGCAGATACGCAGTATTTT. Translated: CASSLQGWAAFGADTQYF. V usage is TRBV28 and J usage is TRBJ2-3; a possible D gene is TRBD1 (5 bases). V was pared by 3 bases and J by 4 bases, with 23 bases between. The CDR3 totals 18 residues. Germline V gene data show CDR1 as MDHEN and CDR2 as SYDVKM.